The sequence of this T cell receptor beta chain was determined in a study of cytomegalovirus exposure and HLA in healthy donors. The validation cohort, a group of more than 100 subjects, included the donors and was separate from the approximately 700-subject first cohort. Findings and caveats of the study: The authors confirmed in vitro that three CMV-associated chains were specific for CMV antigens.

The repertoire was sequenced with immunoSEQ multiplex PCR; TCRdb's copy has only in-frame clones and lacks some. The sample includes about 220,000 clones, about 86% seen only once; the top ten take around 2.6%. Notes on this clone: Its cognate antigen is unknown.

The sample comprised PBMCs. The sequence came from a young man in good health and CMV-seronegative.

The CDR3 nucleotides are TGTGCCAGCAGCGTAGAGAACAGACATAATTCACCCCTCCACTTT. As protein: CASSVENRHNSPLHF. The chain uses TRBV9 and TRBJ1-6; no reliable D call. The CDR3 runs to 15 residues. Per the germline V gene, CDR1 is SGDLS and CDR2 is YYNGEE. With 0 bases removed from V and 5 bases from J, the gap between germline ends came to 9 bases.